Described below is a single TCR beta chain sequence and its context. The method was immunoSEQ multiplex PCR; TCRdb's version includes in-frame clones alone and lacks a portion of them. The data show roughly 52,000 clones, approximately 90% seen once. Trimming cost V 2 bases and J 0 bases; bases outside gene matches: 7. From germline, CDR1 is SGHTS and CDR2 YDEGEE. CDR3 length: 18 residues. The sample originates from a study of blood T cell repertoires in COVID-19. Study at large: Nucleic acid was either cDNA or gDNA, and it came from T cells, B-cell-depleted T cells, or PBMCs.

The sequence was obtained from a man aged 35-49 years with COVID-19, enrolled during active disease. Sample: peripheral blood. V is TRBV5-8 and J is TRBJ2-1; TRBD1 matches at 11 bases. Here the CDR3 DNA reads TGTGCCAGCAGCTTCGAAGGGACAGGGGGATACTCCTACAATGAGCAGTTCTTC. Translation gives CASSFEGTGGYSYNEQFF.